These 30 T cell receptor beta chains came from one sample sequenced in a study of blood T cell repertoires in COVID-19. Clones were read by immunoSEQ multiplex PCR, and TCRdb kept only the in-frame ones, dropping some. The data contain around 230,000 clones, roughly 87% of them singletons. Sequenced input: PBMCs or T cells enriched from blood (not recorded which). These receptor sequences come from a man aged 18 to 29 with acute COVID-19.

V gene TRBV24-1 combines with J gene TRBJ2-7; 13 bases align to TRBD2. The germline gives CDR1 KGHDR, CDR2 SFDVKD. The CDR3 extends over 19 amino acids. V was clipped by 1 base and J by 7 bases; unmatched bases: 15. The DNA for the CDR3 is TGTGCCACCAGTGATTTAGGGACTAGCGGGATCCCTCCTTTACAGGAGCAGTACTTC. Translating it yields CATSDLGTSGIPPLQEQYF.

The J gene is TRBJ2-1, the V gene TRBV28; perhaps TRBD2 as D (5 bases). With 2 bases removed from V and 4 bases from J, the gap between germline ends came to 9 bases. Germline-derived CDR1 and CDR2 are MDHEN and SYDVKM. The length of the CDR3 is 14 residues. The CDR3: CASSLSGAYNEQFF. The CDR3 nucleotides are TGTGCCAGCAGTTTAAGCGGAGCTTACAATGAGCAGTTCTTC. Using reference TRBV28 and TRBJ2-1 for the parts outside the CDR3, the full variable domain is DVKVTQSSRYLVKRTGEKVFLECVQDMDHENMFWYRQDPGLGLRLIYFSYDVKMKEKGDIPEGYSVSREKKERFSLILESASTNQTSMYLCASSLSGAYNEQFFGPGTRLTVL.

This clone was observed a single time. This rearrangement joins TRBV5-1 to TRBJ2-1; D might be TRBD1 (6 bases). The CDR3 runs 17 residues. Germline-derived CDR1 and CDR2 are SGHRS and YFSETQ. Trimming stripped 0 bases from V and 6 bases from J, with 19 bases between. The DNA of the CDR3 is TGCGCCAGCAGCTTGGACCTGACAGGTGGTGGGCGCAATGAGCAGTTCTTC. Protein sequence: CASSLDLTGGGRNEQFF.

This clone was detected only a few times. The rearrangement uses TRBV19 and TRBJ1-5, with 10 nucleotides matching TRBD1. The germline V gene encodes CDR1 LNHDA and CDR2 SQIVND (reference sequence). CDR3 size: 17 residues. J lost 3 bases, V lost 6 bases, and 11 bases had no gene match. The DNA for the CDR3 is TGTGCCAGTAGCCCATTACCGGGACAGGGGATCAATCAGCCCCAGCATTTT. Residues: CASSPLPGQGINQPQHF.

The rearrangement links TRBV27 to TRBJ2-2; D not resolved. This CDR3 is 13 amino acids long. The germline CDR1 and CDR2 sequences are MNHEY and SMNVEV (reference sequence). Trimming stripped 8 bases from V and 6 bases from J, with 13 bases between. The CDR3 spells CASGLKLAGELFF. CDR3 coding DNA: TGTGCCAGCGGCTTAAAATTGGCCGGGGAGCTGTTTTTT.

The CDR3 bases are TGTGCCAGCAGGCACGACAGGGGAAATCAGCCCCAGCATTTT. It specifies CASRHDRGNQPQHF. The chain uses TRBV28 and TRBJ1-5; 8 bases match TRBD1. This CDR3 has 14 amino acids. The germline gives CDR1 MDHEN, CDR2 SYDVKM. V lost 6 bases to trimming and J lost 4 bases; unmatched junction nucleotides: 5.

V usage is TRBV4-1 and J usage is TRBJ2-7, with a possible D match to TRBD2 (6 bases). Germline V gene data show CDR1 as MGHRA and CDR2 as YSYEKL. The germline V and J ends were trimmed by 0 bases and 3 bases, with 12 bases remaining between them. This CDR3 region has 15 residues. The CDR3 DNA sequence: TGCGCCAGCAGCCAAGATCTCGGGAGTCGCTACGAGCAGTACTTC. This translates into CASSQDLGSRYEQYF.

This chain uses TRBV19 with TRBJ2-2; D not certain. The CDR3 sequence is 13 residues long. V gave up 2 bases and J gave up 7 bases, with 8 bases separating them. Germline CDR1 is LNHDA and CDR2 is SQIVND (reference sequence). The CDR3 reads CASSITSVGELFF. Written as DNA, the CDR3 is TGTGCCAGTAGTATAACGAGCGTCGGGGAGCTGTTTTTT. The variable domain in full, completed from reference TRBV19 and TRBJ2-2, reads DGGITQSPKYLFRKEGQNVTLSCEQNLNHDAMYWYRQDPGQGLRLIYYSQIVNDFQKGDIAEGYSVSREKKESFPLTVTSAQKNPTAFYLCASSITSVGELFFGEGSRLTVL.

This clone has at least ten counts. The chain recombines TRBV7-2 with TRBJ2-7; 9 bases line up with TRBD1. Trimming cost V 5 bases and J 5 bases; bases outside gene matches: 4. Germline V gene data show CDR1 as SGHTA and CDR2 as FQGNSA. The CDR3 loop spans 13 amino acids. This CDR3 is CASSRRDRDEQYF. CDR3 in DNA: TGTGCCAGCAGCCGCCGGGACAGGGACGAGCAGTACTTC.

The rearrangement uses TRBV9 and TRBJ1-6; 10 bases agree with TRBD1. The V and J ends lost 3 bases and 7 bases, in that order; junction bases with no gene match: 7. The germline V gene has CDR1 SGDLS and CDR2 YYNGEE. The CDR3 runs to 16 residues. CDR3 sequence (DNA): TGTGCCAGCAGCGGAGGGACAGGGGTCCACAATTCACCCCTCCACTTT. Translated, it gives CASSGGTGVHNSPLHF.

The rearrangement joins TRBV2 to TRBJ2-5, with TRBD2 identical over 10 bases. This CDR3 is 14 amino acids long. The J segment lost 5 bases and the V segment lost 7 bases, leaving 7 bases of the junction unmatched. CDR1 and CDR2 from the germline V gene are SNHLY and FYNNEI. As DNA, the CDR3 is TGTGCCAGCACGGCCTATAGCGGGGGGGAGACCCAGTACTTC. Protein sequence: CASTAYSGGETQYF.

J is TRBJ1-2 and V is TRBV7-2; 7 bases map to TRBD1. Per the germline V gene, CDR1 is SGHTA and CDR2 is FQGNSA. The CDR3 covers 14 residues. V lost 5 bases and J lost 3; bases outside the gene matches: 6. The CDR3 region is CASSIWTGDYGYTF. CDR3 DNA: TGTGCCAGCAGCATCTGGACAGGCGACTATGGCTACACCTTC.

Here the CDR3 reads CASSGLAGGLQETQYF. The CDR3 region has the DNA TGTGCCAGCAGTGGTCTGGCGGGAGGCCTCCAAGAGACCCAGTACTTC. This chain connects TRBV2 to TRBJ2-5, with 8 bases matching TRBD2. The CDR3 runs to 16 residues. V was clipped by 4 bases and J by 1 base; unmatched bases: 8. Per germline, CDR1 SNHLY and CDR2 FYNNEI.

This clone was seen more than once but under ten times. This chain joins TRBV28 and TRBJ1-6; TRBD1 agrees at 7 bases. The V segment lost 8 bases and the J segment 8 bases; nucleotides outside the gene matches: 6. The CDR3 is made up of 13 amino acids. Germline V gene sequence: CDR1 MDHEN, CDR2 SYDVKM. The CDR3 sequence: CASSGQVYSPLHF. The CDR3 DNA reads as TGTGCCAGCTCTGGACAGGTCTATTCACCCCTCCACTTT.

This clone was seen just once. The chain carries TRBV7-3 and TRBJ2-3; D gene unclear. V was trimmed by 3 bases and J by 3 bases, leaving 13 bases between them. The CDR3 is 15 amino acids. Germline CDR1 SGHTA, CDR2 FQGTGA. In DNA form, the CDR3 reads TGTGCCAGCAGCTTCTTGCCGGGTGGGACAGATACGCAGTATTTT. Amino acids: CASSFLPGGTDTQYF.

The rearrangement uses TRBV5-1 and TRBJ1-5; D is ambiguous. This CDR3 region has 13 residues. CDR1 and CDR2 (germline): SGHRS, YFSETQ. V was clipped by 0 bases and J by 7 bases, with 8 bases between them. The CDR3 here is CASSLGAGQPQHF. The CDR3 DNA is TGCGCCAGCAGCTTGGGGGCTGGGCAGCCCCAGCATTTT.

The CDR3 sequence: CASSLRLADTQYF. The CDR3 bases are TGTGCCAGCAGCTTAAGGTTAGCCGATACGCAGTATTTT. This sequence joins TRBV7-3 and TRBJ2-3, with D uncertain. CDR3 length: 13 amino acids. V gave up 1 base and J gave up 6 bases, with 8 bases separating them. Germline lookup yields CDR1 SGHTA and CDR2 FQGTGA. Filled out from reference TRBV7-3 and TRBJ2-3, the complete variable domain reads GAGVSQTPSNKVTEKGKYVELRCDPISGHTALYWYRQSLGQGPEFLIYFQGTGAADDSGLPNDRFFAVRPEGSVSTLKIQRTERGDSAVYLCASSLRLADTQYFGPGTRLTVL.

The V and J genes are TRBV27 and TRBJ2-5; tentative D call: TRBD2 (6 bases). The CDR3 contains 14 residues. V lost 3 bases and J 2 bases, leaving 10 bases between the germline ends. CDR1 MNHEY and CDR2 SMNVEV come from the germline V gene (reference sequence). CDR3 nucleotides: TGTGCCAGCAGTTTTGGAGGGACTCAAGAGACCCAGTACTTC. It encodes CASSFGGTQETQYF.

The chain uses TRBV5-4 and TRBJ1-1; a weak D match, TRBD1 (6 bases). Trimming pared 4 bases from V and 7 bases from J, leaving 20 bases between. The V gene's germline CDR1 is SGHNT and CDR2 YYREEE (reference sequence). This CDR3 region has 15 residues. DNA for the CDR3: TGTGCCAGCAGCGATGGAGCACAGGGCCCTTATGAAGCTTTCTTT. Residues: CASSDGAQGPYEAFF.

This chain joins TRBV30 and TRBJ2-2; TRBD2 matches at 8 bases. CDR1 GTSNPN and CDR2 SVGIG come from the germline V gene (reference sequence). Trimming took 0 bases from V and 6 from J; bases not matched to a gene: 15. The CDR3 consists of 18 residues. The CDR3 protein is CAWSVRSGGTRAAGELFF. The CDR3 DNA reads TGTGCCTGGAGTGTACGGTCGGGCGGGACTAGGGCCGCCGGGGAGCTGTTTTTT.

V is TRBV11-2 and J is TRBJ2-7; D unclear. The CDR3 is 14 amino acids. CDR1 is SGHAT, CDR2 FQNNGV, per germline. V dropped 6 bases and J dropped 7 bases, with 19 bases sitting between them. The CDR3 reads CASSPDSTPREQYF. Written as DNA, the CDR3 is TGTGCCAGCAGTCCCGACTCCACCCCTAGGGAGCAGTACTTC.

The J gene is TRBJ2-7, the V gene TRBV6-5, with D possibly TRBD2 on 6 matching bases. Germline V gives CDR1 MNHEY, CDR2 SVGAGI. Trimming shortened V by 5 bases and J by 2 bases, and 13 bases separated the two germline ends. This CDR3 contains 14 residues. The CDR3 nucleotides read TGTGCCAGCAGTCCAGCCGGGAGCCCCTACGAGCAGTACTTC. This codes for CASSPAGSPYEQYF.

This rearrangement joins TRBV5-1 to TRBJ1-2; D is undetermined. Deletions cut 4 bases from V and 6 bases from J, with 16 bases between. This CDR3 comprises 14 residues. Germline V gives CDR1 SGHRS, CDR2 YFSETQ. The CDR3 DNA sequence: TGCGCCAGCAGCCGTAGGGAGTATCCGAATGGCTACACCTTC. This sequence encodes CASSRREYPNGYTF.

Only a few counts were recorded for this clone. CDR3 protein: CASSLQPAGGPYEQYF. CDR3 coding DNA: TGCGCCAGCAGCTTGCAACCAGCGGGAGGGCCCTACGAGCAGTACTTC. V gene TRBV5-1 combines with J gene TRBJ2-7, with 10 bases identical to TRBD2. There are 16 residues in the CDR3. Germline V gene lookup returns CDR1 SGHRS and CDR2 YFSETQ. J was trimmed by 2 bases and V by 1 base; bases with no gene match: 6.

The rearrangement uses TRBV11-2 and TRBJ2-3; D gene unclear. Trimming removed 5 bases at V and 5 bases at J, with 8 bases between. The CDR3 is 12 residues long. Germline CDR1 and CDR2: SGHAT and FQNNGV. The CDR3 DNA is TGTGCCAGCAGCCCCCGACTAGATACGCAGTATTTT. Translating gives CASSPRLDTQYF. The full variable domain, completed using reference TRBV11-2 and TRBJ2-3, is EAGVAQSPRYKIIEKRQSVAFWCNPISGHATLYWYQQILGQGPKLLIQFQNNGVVDDSQLPKDRFSAERLKGVDSTLKIQPAKLEDSAVYLCASSPRLDTQYFGPGTRLTVL.

The rearrangement links TRBV4-2 to TRBJ1-1; 8 nucleotides agree with TRBD1. This CDR3 comprises 17 residues. Trimming cost V 0 bases and J 0 bases; bases outside gene matches: 6. CDR1 and CDR2 (germline): LGHNA, YNFKEQ. CDR3 nucleotide sequence: TGTGCCAGCAGCCAAGATTCCGACAGGGGCTTGAACACTGAAGCTTTCTTT. Translating it yields CASSQDSDRGLNTEAFF.

Details on this clone: The sample has other DNA sequences that encode this CDR3 too. The CDR3 loop reads CASSLTGGGEQYF. As DNA, the CDR3 is TGTGCCAGCAGCTTAACAGGGGGCGGGGAGCAGTACTTC. V and J are TRBV11-3 and TRBJ2-7; 9 bases agree with TRBD1. The CDR3 is 13 amino acids. Germline CDR1 is SGHNT and CDR2 is YENEEA. V lost 2 bases, J lost 7 bases, and 3 bases stayed unmatched.

This clone was seen more than once but under ten times. The gene calls are TRBV6-5 and TRBJ1-1; D unclear. V dropped 7 bases and J dropped 2 bases, with 11 bases sitting between them. The CDR3 runs 13 residues. Germline CDR1 and CDR2: MNHEY and SVGAGI. For the CDR3, the DNA is TGTGCCAGCATCTTAGAAGTAAACACTGAAGCTTTCTTT. Protein: CASILEVNTEAFF.

Of note for this clone: The same CDR3 can be traced to other DNA sequences in this sample. V is TRBV7-3 and J is TRBJ2-3, with D possibly matching TRBD2 (5 bases). The CDR3 is 13 amino acids. CDR1 SGHTA and CDR2 FQGTGA come from the germline V gene. Trimming pared 5 bases from V and 6 bases from J, leaving 12 bases between. Here the CDR3 reads CASSLTRGDTQYF. CDR3 bases: TGTGCCAGCAGCCTTACGCGAGGGGATACGCAGTATTTT.

The chain is built from TRBV4-3 and TRBJ2-7; 12 nucleotides match TRBD2. This CDR3 comprises 15 residues. The V gene end was trimmed by 5 bases and the J gene end by 5 bases; junction bases not matched to a gene: 7. From germline, CDR1 is LGHNA and CDR2 YSLEER. The CDR3 DNA follows: TGCGCCAGCAGCAAGACTAGCGGGAGATTCAACGAGCAGTACTTC. It encodes CASSKTSGRFNEQYF.